This T cell receptor beta chain was found in a study of PD-L1 blockade in urothelial cancer. Study at large: Analyses used blood from 3 weeks (second dose) and 6 weeks after treatment start.

This CDR3 contains 15 residues. The V gene end was trimmed by 5 bases and the J gene end by 5 bases; junction bases not matched to a gene: 11. Germline V gene data show CDR1 as SGHNT and CDR2 as YENEEA. Sequencing was performed with immunoSEQ multiplex PCR; in TCRdb, only in-frame clones are kept and a portion is missing. Among 70,000 to 100,000 clones listed, about four fifths were seen once. Described time point: pretreatment peripheral blood. The origin of this receptor is a man aged 60 to 75 with urothelial cancer. The V call is TRBV11-3, the J call TRBJ2-7, with 8 bases lining up with TRBD2. The sequencing here drew on PBMCs, taken around atezolizumab (anti-PD-L1) treatment. CDR3 region: CASSRSGTRADEQYF. The CDR3 DNA reads as TGTGCCAGCAGCCGTTCCGGGACTAGGGCCGACGAGCAGTACTTC.